Below, 27 T cell receptor beta chains from the same sample are listed, as sequenced in a study of T cell responses to AZD1222 COVID-19 vaccine. Clones were sequenced by immunoSEQ multiplex PCR, and TCRdb holds only the in-frame ones, with some missing. Of over 65,000 clones detected, 80% to 90% appear once; the ten largest clones hold roughly 5.6%. The sample consisted of peripheral blood, taken on day 0 of AZD1222 vaccination. All receptors come from an adult in good health.

The chain joins TRBV19 to TRBJ1-2; 10 bases are shared with TRBD1. The CDR3 has 15 amino acids. CDR1 and CDR2 (germline): LNHDA, SQIVND (reference sequence). Trimming cost V 5 bases and J 6 bases; bases outside gene matches: 9. The CDR3 region is CASSSTGGWENGYTF. The CDR3 DNA is TGTGCCAGTAGTTCGACAGGGGGCTGGGAGAATGGCTACACCTTC.

This sequence joins TRBV11-2 and TRBJ1-2, with 11 bases that match TRBD1. The germline CDR1 and CDR2 sequences are SGHAT and FQNNGV. The junction had 3 bases not matched to a gene; V was cut back by 5 bases and J by 7 bases. This CDR3 is built from 13 residues. The CDR3 nucleotides read TGTGCCAGCAGCCCCGGGACAGGGGGTGGCTACACCTTC. Its translation is CASSPGTGGGYTF.

This clone appeared a single time. This chain links TRBV19 with TRBJ1-2, with TRBD1 matching 7 bases. Germline trimming cut 8 bases from V and 0 bases from J; bases unmatched to any gene: 12. CDR1 LNHDA and CDR2 SQIVND come from the germline V gene (reference sequence). CDR3 size: 16 residues. In DNA form, the CDR3 reads TGTGCCAGTGGAGGGGGCAGGGGAAGTCCTAACTATGGCTACACCTTC. Translation gives CASGGGRGSPNYGYTF.

The chain joins TRBV6-2 or TRBV6-3 to TRBJ2-3; D call uncertain. This CDR3 region has 14 residues. CDR1 and CDR2 (germline): MNHEY, SVGEGT. V dropped 2 bases and J dropped 2 bases, with 8 bases sitting between them. Written as DNA, the CDR3 is TGTGCCAGCAGTTACCGACCACTCACAGATACGCAGTATTTT. Translation gives CASSYRPLTDTQYF.

J is TRBJ2-1 and V is TRBV5-1, with 7 bases matching TRBD2. After removal of 4 bases from V and 5 bases from J, the junction contained 15 bases not matched to a gene. Germline V CDR1 and CDR2: SGHRS, YFSETQ. This CDR3 spans 17 amino acids. The CDR3 DNA reads TGCGCCAGCAGCCGGGAGGTCGGACTAGTGAGTAACAATGAGCAGTTCTTC. The encoded protein is CASSREVGLVSNNEQFF.

The chain employs TRBV10-3 and TRBJ1-3; 9 positions match TRBD1. The CDR3 spans 14 residues. The ends lost 9 bases at V and 8 bases at J; junction bases unmatched: 11. Germline CDR1 reads ENHRY; CDR2 reads SYGVKD. CDR3 residues: CAMSSGTGLDTIYF. CDR3 DNA: TGTGCCATGTCATCGGGGACAGGGTTGGACACCATATATTTT.

The gene calls are TRBV5-1 and TRBJ1-5; a possible D gene is TRBD1 (5 bases). This CDR3 is built from 17 residues. V was trimmed by 0 bases and J by 1 base, leaving 14 bases between them. CDR1 and CDR2 (germline): SGHRS, YFSETQ. CDR3 in amino acids: CASSLAGGPLSNQPQHF. For the CDR3, the DNA is TGCGCCAGCAGCTTGGCCGGGGGTCCGTTGAGCAATCAGCCCCAGCATTTT.

The chain uses TRBV11-2 and TRBJ2-7; D is unclear. The germline V and J ends were trimmed by 5 bases and 4 bases, with 9 bases remaining between them. CDR3 size: 12 residues. Per germline, CDR1 SGHAT and CDR2 FQNNGV. The CDR3 spells CASSHSLYEQYF. Here the CDR3 DNA reads TGTGCCAGCAGCCATAGTTTGTACGAGCAGTACTTC.

The chain joins TRBV12-3 or TRBV12-4 to TRBJ1-3, with unresolved D. The CDR3 consists of 13 residues. Between the trimmed V and J ends, which lost 6 bases and 1 base, there was a span of 7 bases. The CDR3 is CASSQQSGNTIYF. The CDR3 DNA sequence: TGTGCCAGCAGCCAGCAGTCTGGAAACACCATATATTTT.

The CDR3 DNA sequence: TGCGCCAGCAGCTTGGACGGGATGAACACTGAAGCTTTCTTT. Translated, it gives CASSLDGMNTEAFF. V gene TRBV4-1 combines with J gene TRBJ1-1, with D unclear. Between the trimmed V and J ends, which lost 5 bases and 0 bases, there was a span of 10 bases. Germline lookup yields CDR1 MGHRA and CDR2 YSYEKL. This CDR3 region has 14 residues.

The chain's CDR3 is CASSLAGSPAEAFF. DNA of the CDR3: TGCGCCAGCAGCTTGGCCGGAAGTCCAGCTGAAGCTTTCTTT. This chain links TRBV5-1 with TRBJ1-1; D is undetermined. Trimming removed 0 bases at V and 6 bases at J, with 12 bases between. Germline V lookup: CDR1 SGHRS, CDR2 YFSETQ. The CDR3 contains 14 residues.

CDR3: CASSAHWGPLMNTEAFF. In DNA, the CDR3 is TGTGCCAGCAGCGCGCATTGGGGGCCTTTAATGAACACTGAAGCTTTCTTT. The chain is built from TRBV27 and TRBJ1-1; a possible D gene is TRBD1 (6 bases). The V end was cut by 6 bases, the J end by 0 bases, with 20 bases between. The germline CDR1 and CDR2 sequences are MNHEY and SMNVEV (reference sequence). This CDR3 is built from 17 residues.

The rearrangement links TRBV9 to TRBJ2-7; the D gene is possibly TRBD2 (5 bases). From germline, CDR1 is SGDLS and CDR2 YYNGEE. The CDR3 spans 13 residues. V lost 4 bases and J lost 6, with 14 bases in between. The CDR3 sequence is CASSTMDRGEQYF. Here the CDR3 DNA reads TGTGCCAGCAGCACCATGGACCGGGGCGAGCAGTACTTC.

This chain links TRBV7-2 with TRBJ1-1; D is perhaps TRBD1 (5 bases). Between the trimmed V and J ends, which lost 5 bases and 5 bases, there was a span of 18 bases. From germline, CDR1 is SGHTA and CDR2 FQGNSA. CDR3 size: 15 residues. The CDR3 region is CASSARVFGGTEAFF. The DNA for the CDR3 is TGTGCCAGCAGCGCTAGGGTTTTTGGGGGGACTGAAGCTTTCTTT.

The chain is built from TRBV28 and TRBJ1-1, with D unclear. The germline V gene encodes CDR1 MDHEN and CDR2 SYDVKM. The CDR3 runs 13 residues. The V end lost 2 bases, the J end lost 1 base, and 5 bases lay between the germline ends. CDR3 region: CASSLVTNTEAFF. CDR3 bases: TGTGCCAGCAGTTTAGTAACGAACACTGAAGCTTTCTTT.

This clone has just one count. The chain is built from TRBV7-9 and TRBJ1-1, with a weak D call TRBD1 (5 bases). This CDR3 has 12 residues. Trimming left V 5 bases short and J 4 bases short, with 8 bases between. Germline loops: CDR1 SEHNR, CDR2 FQNEAQ (reference sequence). CDR3 coding DNA: TGTGCCAGCAGCCCGACAGTCACTGAAGCTTTCTTT. This translates into CASSPTVTEAFF. The entire variable domain, with the rest obtained from reference TRBV7-9 and TRBJ1-1, is as follows: DTGVSQNPRHKITKRGQNVTFRCDPISEHNRLYWYRQTLGQGPEFLTYFQNEAQLEKSRLLSDRFSAERPKGSFSTLEIQRTEQGDSAMYLCASSPTVTEAFFGQGTRLTVV.

The gene calls are TRBV6-1 and TRBJ1-5; unclear D gene. Germline loops: CDR1 MNHNS, CDR2 SASEGT. The CDR3 runs to 15 residues. The ends were cut back, 0 bases at V and 3 bases at J, with 9 bases in the middle. CDR3 amino acids: CASSEAVSNNQPQHF. Here the CDR3 DNA reads TGTGCCAGCAGTGAAGCGGTGAGTAACAATCAGCCCCAGCATTTT.

V usage is TRBV9 and J usage is TRBJ2-3; 12 nucleotides line up with TRBD2. V shed 4 bases and J 4 bases; nucleotides not matched to a gene: 10. Germline CDR1 and CDR2: SGDLS and YYNGEE. The CDR3 is made up of 17 amino acids. The CDR3 is CASSLQLAGGGADTQYF. The CDR3 DNA is TGTGCCAGCAGCTTGCAACTAGCGGGGGGCGGGGCAGATACGCAGTATTTT. Using reference TRBV9 and TRBJ2-3 for the parts outside the CDR3, the full variable domain is DSGVTQTPKHLITATGQRVTLRCSPRSGDLSVYWYQQSLDQGLQFLIQYYNGEERAKGNILERFSAQQFPDLHSELNLSSLELGDSALYFCASSLQLAGGGADTQYFGPGTRLTVL.

The V call is TRBV19, the J call TRBJ1-5; no clear D gene. The CDR3 covers 12 residues. Trimming pared 1 base from V and 9 bases from J, leaving 7 bases between. Germline CDR1 LNHDA, CDR2 SQIVND (reference sequence). The CDR3 DNA sequence: TGTGCCAGTAGTATAGGTCCCCCGCCCCAGCATTTT. It specifies CASSIGPPPQHF.

V usage is TRBV28 and J usage is TRBJ1-2; the D gene is possibly TRBD1 (5 bases). The length of the CDR3 is 15 residues. Germline V gene data show CDR1 as MDHEN and CDR2 as SYDVKM. V lost 2 bases to trimming and J lost 2 bases, with 12 bases between them. CDR3 loop: CASSLGLGTNYGYTF. The CDR3 DNA reads as TGTGCCAGCAGTTTAGGGCTAGGGACGAACTATGGCTACACCTTC.

This chain links TRBV6-5 with TRBJ1-1; maybe TRBD1 (6 bases). Germline loops: CDR1 MNHEY, CDR2 SVGAGI. This CDR3 region has 14 residues. The V gene lost 3 bases and the J gene lost 6 bases, with 14 bases spanning the gap. CDR3 sequence: CASSYPGEHSEAFF. CDR3 DNA: TGTGCCAGCAGTTATCCAGGGGAACATTCTGAAGCTTTCTTT.

V and J are TRBV3-1 (or the pseudogene TRBV3-2) and TRBJ1-1, with D possibly TRBD1 on 5 matching bases. Germline lookup yields CDR1 LGHDT and CDR2 YNNKEL (reference sequence). The CDR3 extends over 12 amino acids. Trimming cost V 3 bases and J 8 bases, with 10 bases left between them. As DNA, the CDR3 is TGTGCCAGCAGCCAGGGGGTCAGCGAAGCTTTCTTT. As protein: CASSQGVSEAFF.

The rearrangement links TRBV27 to TRBJ1-4, with D unclear. Per germline, CDR1 MNHEY and CDR2 SMNVEV (reference sequence). Trimming stripped 6 bases from V and 0 bases from J, with 8 bases between. The CDR3 sequence is 14 residues long. Here the CDR3 reads CASSGRTTNEKLFF. Here the CDR3 DNA reads TGTGCCAGCAGCGGTAGGACAACTAATGAAAAACTGTTTTTT.

The V and J genes are TRBV10-3 and TRBJ1-5; the D gene is possibly TRBD1 (5 bases). The CDR3 extends over 15 amino acids. The V and J ends lost 8 bases and 7 bases respectively, with 21 bases between them. Per germline, CDR1 ENHRY and CDR2 SYGVKD. CDR3 sequence reads: CAIGPPDTGRQPQHF. The CDR3 coding sequence is TGTGCCATCGGGCCACCGGATACGGGGCGGCAGCCCCAGCATTTT.

This clone has only one observation. The chain has TRBV5-5 and TRBJ2-1; 12 bases align to TRBD2. With 3 bases clipped from V and 10 bases from J, the junction kept 11 bases outside the gene matches. This CDR3 has 16 residues. Germline-derived CDR1 and CDR2 are SGHKS and YYEKEE (reference sequence). The CDR3 coding sequence is TGTGCCAGCAGCTCATCTAGCGGGGGGGCACGGGTGGAGCAGTTCTTC. Translated, it gives CASSSSSGGARVEQFF.

The count of this clone is one. The chain couples TRBV7-9 to TRBJ2-3; tentatively, D is TRBD1 or TRBD2 (6 bases each). The CDR3 consists of 17 residues. Germline CDR1 SEHNR, CDR2 FQNEAQ (reference sequence). V dropped 1 base and J dropped 0 bases, with 14 bases sitting between them. Here the CDR3 DNA reads TGTGCCAGCAGCTTAGGGATAGGGGGGACCAGCACAGATACGCAGTATTTT. Encoded protein: CASSLGIGGTSTDTQYF.

The rearrangement joins TRBV6-1 to TRBJ2-1; 11 bases are shared with TRBD2. The CDR3 extends over 17 amino acids. J lost 8 bases, V lost 2 bases, and 11 bases had no gene match. Germline V gives CDR1 MNHNS, CDR2 SASEGT. This CDR3 reads CASSEPDSGGAFYEQFF. CDR3 nucleotide sequence: TGTGCCAGCAGTGAACCCGATAGCGGGGGGGCCTTCTATGAGCAGTTCTTC.